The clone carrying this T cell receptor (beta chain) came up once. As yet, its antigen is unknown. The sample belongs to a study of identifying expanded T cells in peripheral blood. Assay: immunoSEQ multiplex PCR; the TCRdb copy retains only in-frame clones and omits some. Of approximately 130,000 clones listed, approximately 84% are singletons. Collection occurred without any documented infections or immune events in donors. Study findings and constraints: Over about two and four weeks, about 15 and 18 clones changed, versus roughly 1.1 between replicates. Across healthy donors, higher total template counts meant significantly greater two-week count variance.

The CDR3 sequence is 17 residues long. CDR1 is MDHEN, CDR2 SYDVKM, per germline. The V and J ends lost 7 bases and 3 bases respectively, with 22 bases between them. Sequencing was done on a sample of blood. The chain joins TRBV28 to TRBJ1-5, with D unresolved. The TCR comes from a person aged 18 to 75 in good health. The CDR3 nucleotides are TGTGCCAGCAAATTGGAAGGCGGCTGGGTCCCCAATCAGCCCCAGCATTTT. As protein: CASKLEGGWVPNQPQHF.